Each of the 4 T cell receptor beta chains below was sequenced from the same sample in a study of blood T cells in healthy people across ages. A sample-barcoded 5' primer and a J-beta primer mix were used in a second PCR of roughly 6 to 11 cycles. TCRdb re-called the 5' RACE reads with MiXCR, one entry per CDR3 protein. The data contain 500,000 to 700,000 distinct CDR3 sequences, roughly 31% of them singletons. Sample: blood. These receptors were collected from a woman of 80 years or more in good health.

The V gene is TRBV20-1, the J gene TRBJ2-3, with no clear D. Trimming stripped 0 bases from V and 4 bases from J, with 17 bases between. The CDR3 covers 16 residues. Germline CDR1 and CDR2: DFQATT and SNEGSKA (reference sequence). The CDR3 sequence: CSARDFAEASPDTQYF. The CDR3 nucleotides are TGCAGTGCTAGAGATTTTGCGGAAGCGAGCCCAGATACGCAGTATTTT.

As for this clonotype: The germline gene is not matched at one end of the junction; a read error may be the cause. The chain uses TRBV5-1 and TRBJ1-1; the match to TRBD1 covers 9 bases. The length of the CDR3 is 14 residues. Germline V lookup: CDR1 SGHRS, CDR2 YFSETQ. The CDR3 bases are TGCGCCAGCAGCTTAGGGACAGGGAACACTGGAGCTTTCTTT. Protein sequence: CASSLGTGNTGAFF.

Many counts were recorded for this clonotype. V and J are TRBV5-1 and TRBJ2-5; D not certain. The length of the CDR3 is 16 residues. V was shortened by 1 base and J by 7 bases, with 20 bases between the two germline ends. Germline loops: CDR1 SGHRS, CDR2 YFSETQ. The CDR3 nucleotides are TGCGCCAGCAGCTTGTATGGGTCGGCGGCTCCGGGGACCCAGTACTTC. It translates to CASSLYGSAAPGTQYF.

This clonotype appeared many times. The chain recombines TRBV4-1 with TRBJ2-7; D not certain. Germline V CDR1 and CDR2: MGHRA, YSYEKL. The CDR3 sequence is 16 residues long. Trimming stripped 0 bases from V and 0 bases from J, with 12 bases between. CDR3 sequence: CASSQDRQVNSYEQYF. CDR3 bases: TGCGCCAGCAGCCAAGATAGGCAGGTTAACTCCTACGAGCAGTACTTC.